Each of the 19 T cell receptor beta chains below was sequenced from the same sample in a study of blood T cell repertoires in COVID-19. Only in-frame clones appear in the TCRdb table, and some are missing; sequencing was by immunoSEQ multiplex PCR. There are roughly 250,000 clones in the sample; approximately 83% occur only once, and roughly 4.3% lies in the top ten. What was sequenced was PBMCs or T cells enriched from blood (not recorded which). The receptors originated from a woman in her twenties or thirties who had recovered from COVID-19.

The CDR3 coding sequence is TGTGCCAGCAGCTTACAGGGGTTGCCCTACAATGAGCAGTTCTTC. It translates to CASSLQGLPYNEQFF. The chain couples TRBV9 to TRBJ2-1, with 7 bases fitting TRBD1. CDR1 is SGDLS, CDR2 YYNGEE, per germline. V lost 4 bases, J lost 2 bases, and 6 bases stayed unmatched. The CDR3 runs to 15 residues.

J is TRBJ2-2 and V is TRBV27, with D perhaps TRBD1 (6 bases). Germline V gene data show CDR1 as MNHEY and CDR2 as SMNVEV (reference sequence). V was cut by 1 base and J by 1 base, with 10 bases left in between. The CDR3 runs 16 residues. The CDR3 nucleotides read TGTGCCAGCAGTTTATTGGACAGCCAGAACACCGGGGAGCTGTTTTTT. This gives the protein CASSLLDSQNTGELFF.

The rearrangement joins TRBV9 to TRBJ2-1; D is perhaps TRBD1 (6 bases). Trimming pared 2 bases from V and 8 bases from J, leaving 14 bases between. CDR1 and CDR2 (germline): SGDLS, YYNGEE. The CDR3 runs 14 residues. The CDR3: CASSVLQGFDEQFF. The CDR3 DNA reads as TGTGCCAGCAGCGTGCTACAGGGTTTCGATGAGCAGTTCTTC.

This clone was detected only once. V is TRBV6-6 and J is TRBJ1-5; TRBD1 matches at 9 bases. V lost 8 bases and J lost 7; bases outside the gene matches: 6. Per germline, CDR1 MNHNY and CDR2 SVGAGI (reference sequence). The CDR3 contains 13 residues. The CDR3 DNA reads TGTGCCAGCCGTCCGGGACAGGGCCAGCCCCAGCATTTT. Protein product: CASRPGQGQPQHF.

The rearrangement uses TRBV6-5 and TRBJ1-2; perhaps TRBD1 as D (6 bases). The germline gives CDR1 MNHEY, CDR2 SVGAGI. The length of the CDR3 is 13 residues. Trimming stripped 5 bases from V and 8 bases from J, with 15 bases between. CDR3: CASSTGKVGGYTF. CDR3 sequence (DNA): TGTGCCAGCAGTACAGGGAAGGTTGGGGGCTACACCTTC.

This chain uses TRBV27 with TRBJ1-2, with 9 bases fitting TRBD1. Per the germline V gene, CDR1 is MNHEY and CDR2 is SMNVEV (reference sequence). After removal of 3 bases from V and 4 bases from J, the junction contained 3 bases not matched to a gene. This CDR3 region has 14 residues. CDR3 residues: CASSLGTGTYGYTF. The CDR3 DNA reads TGTGCCAGCAGTTTGGGGACAGGGACCTATGGCTACACCTTC.

The chain is built from TRBV19 and TRBJ1-1, with 9 nucleotides matching TRBD1. CDR1 and CDR2 from the germline V gene are LNHDA and SQIVND (reference sequence). V dropped 5 bases and J dropped 7; count of bases not matched to a gene: 14. The CDR3 consists of 16 residues. The DNA of the CDR3 is TGTGCCAGTAGTGCCGGGACAGGGTTTATGGGCCGTGAAGCTTTCTTT. Translation: CASSAGTGFMGREAFF.

This clone was seen just once. J is TRBJ1-4 and V is TRBV28; D is uncertain. This CDR3 spans 15 amino acids. Germline V CDR1 and CDR2: MDHEN, SYDVKM. The ends were cut back, 6 bases at V and 4 bases at J, with 15 bases in the middle. The CDR3 DNA sequence: TGTGCCAGCAGCCTTCCCCAGGCGGGTAATGAAAAACTGTTTTTT. As protein: CASSLPQAGNEKLFF.

This rearrangement joins TRBV3-1 (or the pseudogene TRBV3-2) to TRBJ1-3; no definite D call. The germline CDR1 and CDR2 sequences are LGHDT and YNNKEL (reference sequence). There are 14 residues in the CDR3. Trimming took off 8 bases at V and 4 bases at J, with 15 bases between the two ends. CDR3 bases: TGTGCCAGCGGGAACGGGAGGCAAGGAAACACCATATATTTT. Translated: CASGNGRQGNTIYF.

The chain combines TRBV19 with TRBJ1-5, with D perhaps TRBD1 (5 bases). V was clipped by 3 bases and J by 0 bases, with 15 bases between them. This CDR3 region has 17 residues. The germline gives CDR1 LNHDA, CDR2 SQIVND (reference sequence). This chain's CDR3 is CASSIWSDSYSNQPQHF. The CDR3 bases are TGTGCCAGTAGTATTTGGTCCGACAGCTATAGCAATCAGCCCCAGCATTTT.

The chain links TRBV14 to TRBJ2-3; D is uncertain. The length of the CDR3 is 14 residues. V was clipped by 1 base and J by 2 bases, with 7 bases between them. Germline CDR1 reads SGHDN; CDR2 reads FVKESK. CDR3 in DNA: TGTGCCAGCAGCCAAGGGCAGAACACAGATACGCAGTATTTT. It specifies CASSQGQNTDTQYF.

The rearrangement uses TRBV11-2 and TRBJ2-3, with TRBD1 as a possible D gene (6 bases). Germline V gene lookup returns CDR1 SGHAT and CDR2 FQNNGV. The length of the CDR3 is 15 residues. The V and J ends lost 2 bases and 2 bases respectively, with 11 bases between them. CDR3 sequence: CASSLSRTDTDTQYF. The CDR3 nucleotides are TGTGCCAGCAGCTTATCGAGGACAGACACAGATACGCAGTATTTT.

CDR3 DNA sequence: TGTGCCAGCAGCACCCGGACAGGGCTGAACTATGGCTACACCTTC. Its protein product is CASSTRTGLNYGYTF. The chain combines TRBV7-2 with TRBJ1-2, with 8 bases identical to TRBD1. V lost 5 bases and J lost 2; bases outside the gene matches: 7. CDR1 and CDR2 from the germline V gene are SGHTA and FQGNSA. The CDR3 consists of 15 residues.

The CDR3, as DNA: TGCGCCAGCAGCTTGGCGGCGGGGGGAACTTCTGAAGCTTTCTTT. This encodes CASSLAAGGTSEAFF. This rearrangement joins TRBV5-1 to TRBJ1-1, with a weak D call TRBD1 (5 bases). This CDR3 is 15 amino acids long. The ends were cut back, 0 bases at V and 6 bases at J, with 15 bases in the middle. CDR1 is SGHRS and CDR2 is YFSETQ in the germline V gene.

CDR3 region: CAWSVALSYGYTF. The CDR3 DNA is TGTGCCTGGAGTGTGGCTCTCTCCTATGGCTACACCTTC. V and J are TRBV30 and TRBJ1-2; the D is unclear. CDR1 GTSNPN and CDR2 SVGIG come from the germline V gene (reference sequence). Trimming removed 0 bases at V and 4 bases at J, with 9 bases between. The CDR3 loop spans 13 amino acids.

The chain couples TRBV20-1 to TRBJ1-5; D is possibly TRBD1 (6 bases). The V end lost 3 bases, the J end lost 4 bases, and 16 bases lay between the germline ends. The germline CDR1 and CDR2 sequences are DFQATT and SNEGSKA (reference sequence). The CDR3 has 15 amino acids. CDR3 nucleotide sequence: TGCAGTGCTAGTGAAGGGAGGGGGTTAAATCAGCCCCAGCATTTT. It codes for CSASEGRGLNQPQHF.

This clone was counted a single time. The CDR3 sequence: CASSQDFRRAVNNEQFF. The CDR3 nucleotides are TGTGCCAGCAGCCAAGATTTTCGGAGGGCCGTTAACAATGAGCAGTTCTTC. This sequence joins TRBV3-1 (or the pseudogene TRBV3-2) and TRBJ2-1; a possible D gene is TRBD2 (6 bases). This CDR3 has 17 amino acids. Trimming stripped 0 bases from V and 5 bases from J, with 17 bases between. The germline V gene has CDR1 LGHDT and CDR2 YNNKEL (reference sequence).

Of note for this clone: This specimen includes other DNA sequences encoding the same CDR3. This chain links TRBV2 with TRBJ2-5; 9 positions match TRBD2. This CDR3 is built from 15 residues. CDR1 is SNHLY, CDR2 FYNNEI, per germline. CDR3 region: CASASLAGSRETQYF. The CDR3, as DNA: TGTGCTAGCGCGTCCCTAGCGGGGAGCCGGGAGACCCAGTACTTC.

This clone was seen a single time. The chain couples TRBV2 to TRBJ2-1, with 7 bases matching TRBD2. There are 13 residues in the CDR3. V gave up 8 bases and J gave up 0 bases; unmatched junction bases: 1. Per germline, CDR1 SNHLY and CDR2 FYNNEI. CDR3 sequence reads: CASGDYSYNEQFF. The CDR3 nucleotides are TGTGCCAGCGGGGACTACTCCTACAATGAGCAGTTCTTC.